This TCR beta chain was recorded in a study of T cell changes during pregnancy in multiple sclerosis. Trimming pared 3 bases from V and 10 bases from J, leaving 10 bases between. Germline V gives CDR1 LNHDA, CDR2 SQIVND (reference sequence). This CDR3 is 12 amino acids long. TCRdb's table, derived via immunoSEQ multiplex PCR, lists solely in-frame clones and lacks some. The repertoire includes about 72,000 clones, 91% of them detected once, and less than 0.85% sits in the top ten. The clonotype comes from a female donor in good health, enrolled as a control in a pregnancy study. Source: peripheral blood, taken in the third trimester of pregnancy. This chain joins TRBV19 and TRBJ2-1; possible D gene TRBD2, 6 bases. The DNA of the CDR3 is TGTGCCAGTAGTATTGGGGGGTCGGAGCAGTTCTTC. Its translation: CASSIGGSEQFF.